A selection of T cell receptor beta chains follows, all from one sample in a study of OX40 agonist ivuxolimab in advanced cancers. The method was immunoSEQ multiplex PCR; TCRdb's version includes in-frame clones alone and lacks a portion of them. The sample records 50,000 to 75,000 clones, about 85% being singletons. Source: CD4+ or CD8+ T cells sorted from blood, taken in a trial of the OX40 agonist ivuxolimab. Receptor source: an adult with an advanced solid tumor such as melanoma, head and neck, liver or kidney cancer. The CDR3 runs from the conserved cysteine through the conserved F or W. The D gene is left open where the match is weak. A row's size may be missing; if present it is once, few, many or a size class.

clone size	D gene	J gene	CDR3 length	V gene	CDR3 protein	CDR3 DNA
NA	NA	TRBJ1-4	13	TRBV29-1	CSVVLTTNEKLFF	TGCAGCGTCGTACTTACAACTAATGAAAAACTGTTTTTT
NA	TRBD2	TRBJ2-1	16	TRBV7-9	CASSTLAGGAQNEQFF	TGTGCCAGCAGCACCTTAGCGGGGGGGGCACAGAATGAGCAGTTCTTC
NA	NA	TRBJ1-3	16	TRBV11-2	CASSPQGLSAGNTIYF	TGTGCCAGCAGCCCCCAGGGCTTATCGGCTGGAAACACCATATATTTT
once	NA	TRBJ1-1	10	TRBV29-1	CSYLDTEAFF	TGCAGCTACCTCGACACTGAAGCTTTCTTT
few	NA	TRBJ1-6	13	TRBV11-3	CASSLRLESPLHF	TGTGCCAGCAGCTTACGGCTTGAATCACCCCTCCACTTT
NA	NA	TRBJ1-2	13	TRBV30	CAWSGVRAGGYTF	TGTGCCTGGAGTGGGGTACGGGCTGGCGGCTACACCTTC
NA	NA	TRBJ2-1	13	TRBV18	CASSPPSVNEQFF	TGTGCCAGCTCACCACCTAGTGTCAATGAGCAGTTCTTC
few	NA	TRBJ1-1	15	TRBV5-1	CASRGSRTGDTEAFF	TGCGCCAGCAGAGGATCGCGGACGGGGGACACTGAAGCTTTCTTT
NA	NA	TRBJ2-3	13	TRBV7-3	CASSLIGEDTQYF	TGTGCCAGCAGCTTAATAGGCGAGGATACGCAGTATTTT
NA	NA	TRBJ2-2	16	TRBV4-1	CASSPPDRRGTGELFF	TGCGCCAGCAGCCCTCCTGACAGGCGGGGAACCGGGGAGCTGTTTTTT
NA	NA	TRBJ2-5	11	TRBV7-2	CASSASETQYF	TGTGCCAGCAGCGCCTCCGAGACCCAGTACTTC
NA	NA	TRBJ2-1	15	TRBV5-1	CASSPVQSSYNEQFF	TGCGCCAGCAGTCCGGTCCAAAGCTCCTACAATGAGCAGTTCTTC
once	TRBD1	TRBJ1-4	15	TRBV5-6	CASSRRGQGNEKLFF	TGTGCCAGCAGCCGAAGGGGACAGGGGAATGAAAAACTGTTTTTT
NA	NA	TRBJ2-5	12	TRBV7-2	CASSLREETQYF	TGTGCCAGCAGCTTAAGGGAAGAGACCCAGTACTTC
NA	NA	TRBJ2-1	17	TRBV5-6	CASSLAEVGRSYNEQFF	TGTGCCAGCAGCTTGGCGGAAGTGGGACGCTCCTACAATGAGCAGTTCTTC
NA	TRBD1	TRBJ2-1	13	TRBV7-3	CASSPGQGNEQFF	TGTGCCAGCAGCCCGGGACAGGGGAATGAGCAGTTCTTC
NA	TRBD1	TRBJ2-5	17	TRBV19	CASNNRRQGTRQETQYF	TGTGCCAGTAATAATAGGAGACAGGGGACCCGCCAAGAGACCCAGTACTTC
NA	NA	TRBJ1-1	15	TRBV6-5	CASSYSSKGNTEAFF	TGTGCCAGCAGTTACTCGAGCAAAGGGAACACTGAAGCTTTCTTT
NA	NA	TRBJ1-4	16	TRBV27	CASSLGRQIGGEKLFF	TGTGCCAGCAGTTTAGGTCGGCAGATCGGGGGTGAAAAACTGTTTTTT
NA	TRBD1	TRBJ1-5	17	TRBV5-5	CASSLEPGGYSNQPQHF	TGTGCCAGCAGCTTAGAACCAGGGGGTTATAGCAATCAGCCCCAGCATTTT
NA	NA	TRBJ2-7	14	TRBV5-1	CASSLTGSGYEQYF	TGCGCCAGCAGCTTAACAGGGTCCGGCTACGAGCAGTACTTC
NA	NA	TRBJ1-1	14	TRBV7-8	CASSPTLGSTEAFF	TGTGCCAGCAGCCCCACTCTGGGGAGCACTGAAGCTTTCTTT
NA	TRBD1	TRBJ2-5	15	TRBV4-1	CASSHNRGRQETQYF	TGCGCCAGCAGCCACAACAGGGGTAGGCAAGAGACCCAGTACTTC
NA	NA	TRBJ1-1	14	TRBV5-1	CASSSRTANTEAFF	TGCGCCAGCAGCTCTAGGACGGCGAACACTGAAGCTTTCTTT
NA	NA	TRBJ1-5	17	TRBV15	CATSRDVVSGGNQPQHF	TGTGCCACCAGCAGAGATGTGGTAAGCGGTGGCAATCAGCCCCAGCATTTT
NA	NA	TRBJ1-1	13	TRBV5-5	CASSLSRDTEAFF	TGTGCCAGCAGCTTGAGCAGGGATACTGAAGCTTTCTTT
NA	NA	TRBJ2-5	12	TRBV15	CATSREVETQYF	TGTGCCACCAGCCGCGAGGTGGAGACCCAGTACTTC
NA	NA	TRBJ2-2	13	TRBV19	CASTGEGTGELFF	TGTGCCAGTACGGGGGAAGGGACCGGGGAGCTGTTTTTT
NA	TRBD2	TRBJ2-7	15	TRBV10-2	CASSALRGPGGEQYF	TGCGCCAGCAGTGCCCTCCGGGGCCCGGGGGGCGAGCAGTACTTC
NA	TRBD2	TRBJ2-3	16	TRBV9	CASSVGRSGGSDTQYF	TGTGCCAGCAGCGTGGGGCGTAGCGGGGGGTCCGATACGCAGTATTTT
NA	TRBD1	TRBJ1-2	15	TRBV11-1	CASSSGQGLNYGYTF	TGTGCCAGCAGCTCGGGACAGGGTCTTAACTATGGCTACACCTTC